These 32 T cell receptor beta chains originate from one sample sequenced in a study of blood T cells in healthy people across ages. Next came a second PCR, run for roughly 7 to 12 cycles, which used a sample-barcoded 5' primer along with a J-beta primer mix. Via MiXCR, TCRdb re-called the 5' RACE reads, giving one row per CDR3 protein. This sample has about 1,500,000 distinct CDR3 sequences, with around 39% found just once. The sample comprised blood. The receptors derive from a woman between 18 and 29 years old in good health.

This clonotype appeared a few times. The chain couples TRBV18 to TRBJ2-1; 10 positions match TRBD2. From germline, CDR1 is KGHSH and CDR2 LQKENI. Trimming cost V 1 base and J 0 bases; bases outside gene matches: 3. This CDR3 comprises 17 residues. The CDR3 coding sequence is TGTGCCAGCTCACCACTAGCGGGAGGCCACTCCTACAATGAGCAGTTCTTC. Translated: CASSPLAGGHSYNEQFF.

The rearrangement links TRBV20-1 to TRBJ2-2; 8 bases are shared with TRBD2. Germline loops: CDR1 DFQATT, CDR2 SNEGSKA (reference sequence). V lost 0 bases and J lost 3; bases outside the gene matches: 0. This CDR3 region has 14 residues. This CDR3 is CSAREREDTGELFF. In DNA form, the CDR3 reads TGCAGTGCTAGAGAGCGGGAGGACACCGGGGAGCTGTTTTTT.

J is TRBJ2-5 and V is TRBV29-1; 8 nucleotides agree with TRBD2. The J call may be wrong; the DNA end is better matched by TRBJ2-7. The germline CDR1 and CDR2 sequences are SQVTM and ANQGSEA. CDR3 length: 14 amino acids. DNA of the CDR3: TGCAGCGTTTTTAGCGGGACGAAAACCGACGAGCAGTACTTC. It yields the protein CSVFSGTKTDEQYF.

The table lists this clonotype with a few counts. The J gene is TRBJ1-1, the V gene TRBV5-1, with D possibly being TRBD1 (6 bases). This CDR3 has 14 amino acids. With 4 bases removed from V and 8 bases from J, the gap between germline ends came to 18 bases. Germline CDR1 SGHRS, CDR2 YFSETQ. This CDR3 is CASSLGWGLAEAFF. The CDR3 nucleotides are TGCGCCAGCAGCCTGGGTTGGGGGCTTGCCGAAGCTTTCTTT.

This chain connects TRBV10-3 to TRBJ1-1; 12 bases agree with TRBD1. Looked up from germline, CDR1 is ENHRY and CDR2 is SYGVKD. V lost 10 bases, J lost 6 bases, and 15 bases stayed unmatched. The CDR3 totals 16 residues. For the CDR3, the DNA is TGTGCCAGACATACAGCAGGGACAGGGGGCGTTTCTGAAGCTTTCTTT. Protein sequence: CARHTAGTGGVSEAFF.

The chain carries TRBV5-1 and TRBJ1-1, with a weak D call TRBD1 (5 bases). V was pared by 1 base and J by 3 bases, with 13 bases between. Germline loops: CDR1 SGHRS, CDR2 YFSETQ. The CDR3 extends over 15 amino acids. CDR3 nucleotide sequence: TGCGCCAGCAGCTTGTCCCAGGGATTGTACACTGAAGCTTTCTTT. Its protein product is CASSLSQGLYTEAFF. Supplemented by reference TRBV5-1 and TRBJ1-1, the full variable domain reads KAGVTQTPRYLIKTRGQQVTLSCSPISGHRSVSWYQQTPGQGLQFLFEYFSETQRNKGNFPGRFSGRQFSNSRSEMNVSTLELGDSALYLCASSLSQGLYTEAFFGQGTRLTVV.

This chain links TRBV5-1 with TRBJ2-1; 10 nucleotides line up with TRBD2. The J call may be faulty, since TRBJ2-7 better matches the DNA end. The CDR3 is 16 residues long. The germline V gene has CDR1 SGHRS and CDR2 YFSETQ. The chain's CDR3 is CASSSRTSGLYNEQYF. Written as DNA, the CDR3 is TGCGCCAGCAGCTCGAGGACTAGCGGACTCTACAATGAGCAGTACTTC.

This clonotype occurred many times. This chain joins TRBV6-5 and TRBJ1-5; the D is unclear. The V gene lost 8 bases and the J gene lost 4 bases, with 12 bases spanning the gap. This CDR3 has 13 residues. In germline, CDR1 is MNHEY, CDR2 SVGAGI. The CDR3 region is CASARQDNQPQHF. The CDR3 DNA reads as TGTGCCAGCGCTCGACAAGATAATCAGCCCCAGCATTTT.

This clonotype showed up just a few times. CDR3 sequence (DNA): TGCAGTGCTAGAGATCCGCGGGGCCCTAGCACAGATACGCAGTATTTT. Protein product: CSARDPRGPSTDTQYF. This chain joins TRBV20-1 and TRBJ2-3, with D perhaps TRBD2 (6 bases). Germline-derived CDR1 and CDR2 are DFQATT and SNEGSKA (reference sequence). Trimming pared 0 bases from V and 0 bases from J, leaving 13 bases between. The CDR3 consists of 16 residues.

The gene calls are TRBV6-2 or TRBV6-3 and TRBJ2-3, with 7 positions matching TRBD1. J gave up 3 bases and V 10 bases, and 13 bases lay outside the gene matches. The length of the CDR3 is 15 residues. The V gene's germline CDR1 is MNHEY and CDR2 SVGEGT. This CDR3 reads CANSPDRVSTDTQYF. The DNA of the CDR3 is TGTGCCAACAGCCCTGACAGGGTTTCGACAGATACGCAGTATTTT.

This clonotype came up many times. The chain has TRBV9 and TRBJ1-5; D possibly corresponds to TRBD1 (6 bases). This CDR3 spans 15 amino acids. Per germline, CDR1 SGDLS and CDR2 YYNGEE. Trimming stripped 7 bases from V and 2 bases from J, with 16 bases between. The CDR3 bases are TGTGCCAGCGCCAAGGGGGTAGCTGGCAATCAGCCCCAGCATTTT. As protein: CASAKGVAGNQPQHF.

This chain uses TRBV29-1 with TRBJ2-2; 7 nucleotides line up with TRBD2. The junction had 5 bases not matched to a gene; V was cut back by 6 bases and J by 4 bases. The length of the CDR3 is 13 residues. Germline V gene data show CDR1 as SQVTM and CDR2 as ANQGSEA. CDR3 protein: CSVRAGVTGELFF. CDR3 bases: TGCAGCGTCCGGGCGGGGGTCACCGGGGAGCTGTTTTTT.

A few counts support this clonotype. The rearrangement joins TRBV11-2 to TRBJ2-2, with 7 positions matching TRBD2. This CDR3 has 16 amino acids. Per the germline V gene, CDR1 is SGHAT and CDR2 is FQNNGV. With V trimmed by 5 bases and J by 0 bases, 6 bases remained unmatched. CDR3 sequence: CASSPPSGANTGELFF. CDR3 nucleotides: TGTGCCAGCAGCCCACCAAGCGGGGCGAACACCGGGGAGCTGTTTTTT.

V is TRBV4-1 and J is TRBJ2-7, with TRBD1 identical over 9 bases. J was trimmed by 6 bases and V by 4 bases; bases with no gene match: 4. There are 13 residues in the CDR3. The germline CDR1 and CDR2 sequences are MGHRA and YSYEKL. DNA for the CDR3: TGCGCCAGCAGCCGGGACAGGGCGGTCGAGCAGTACTTC. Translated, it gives CASSRDRAVEQYF.

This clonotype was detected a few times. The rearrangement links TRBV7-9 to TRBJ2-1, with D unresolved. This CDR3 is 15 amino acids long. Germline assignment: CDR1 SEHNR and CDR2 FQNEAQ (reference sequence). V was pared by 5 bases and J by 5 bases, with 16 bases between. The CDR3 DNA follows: TGTGCCAGCAGCCACCGGACCCTAAAGGACAATGAGCAGTTCTTC. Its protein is CASSHRTLKDNEQFF.

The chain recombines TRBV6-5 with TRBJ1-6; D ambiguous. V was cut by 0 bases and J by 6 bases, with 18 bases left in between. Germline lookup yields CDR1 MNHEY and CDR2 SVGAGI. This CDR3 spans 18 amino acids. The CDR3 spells CASSYSNGGFGLNSPLHF. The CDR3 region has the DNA TGTGCCAGCAGTTACTCGAATGGCGGATTCGGCCTTAATTCACCCCTCCACTTT.

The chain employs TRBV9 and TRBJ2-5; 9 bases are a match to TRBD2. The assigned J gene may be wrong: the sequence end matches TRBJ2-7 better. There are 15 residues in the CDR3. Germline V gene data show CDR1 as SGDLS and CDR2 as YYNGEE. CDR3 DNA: TGTGCCAGCAGCGTACAAGGACTAGCGTGGAACGAGCAGTACTTC. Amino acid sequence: CASSVQGLAWNEQYF.

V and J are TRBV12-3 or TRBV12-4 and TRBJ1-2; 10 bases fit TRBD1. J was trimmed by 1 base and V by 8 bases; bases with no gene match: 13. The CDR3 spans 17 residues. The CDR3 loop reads CASLKLTGGADNYGYTF. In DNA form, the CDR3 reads TGTGCCAGCCTGAAACTGACAGGGGGCGCGGATAACTATGGCTACACCTTC.

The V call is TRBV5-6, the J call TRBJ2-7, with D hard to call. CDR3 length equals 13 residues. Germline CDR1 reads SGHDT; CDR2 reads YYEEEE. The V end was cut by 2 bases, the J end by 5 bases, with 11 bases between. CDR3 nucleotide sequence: TGTGCCAGCAGCTTCGTCGTAACGAACGAGCAGTACTTC. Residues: CASSFVVTNEQYF. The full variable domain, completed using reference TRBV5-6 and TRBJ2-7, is DAGVTQSPTHLIKTRGQQVTLRCSPKSGHDTVSWYQQALGQGPQFIFQYYEEEERQRGNFPDRFSGHQFPNYSSELNVNALLLGDSALYLCASSFVVTNEQYFGPGTRLTVT.

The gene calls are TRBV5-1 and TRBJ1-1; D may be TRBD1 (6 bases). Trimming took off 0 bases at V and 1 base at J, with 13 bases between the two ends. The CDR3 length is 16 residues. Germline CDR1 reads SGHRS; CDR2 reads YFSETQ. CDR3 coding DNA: TGCGCCAGCAGCTTGGCATTGGGAGGGGGGAACACTGAAGCTTTCTTT. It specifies CASSLALGGGNTEAFF.

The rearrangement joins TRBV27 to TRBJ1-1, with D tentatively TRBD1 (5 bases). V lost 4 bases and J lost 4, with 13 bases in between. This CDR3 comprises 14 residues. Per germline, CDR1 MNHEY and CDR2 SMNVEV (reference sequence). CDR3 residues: CASSWKAGRTEAFF. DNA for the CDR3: TGTGCCAGCAGTTGGAAGGCAGGGCGCACTGAAGCTTTCTTT.

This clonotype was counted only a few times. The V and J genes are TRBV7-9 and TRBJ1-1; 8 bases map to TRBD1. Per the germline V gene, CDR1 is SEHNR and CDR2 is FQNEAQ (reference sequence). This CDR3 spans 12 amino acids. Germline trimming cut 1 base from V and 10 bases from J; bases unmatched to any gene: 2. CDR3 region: CASSLGGQVAFF. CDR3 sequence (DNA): TGTGCCAGCAGCTTAGGGGGACAGGTAGCTTTCTTT.

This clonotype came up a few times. In DNA form, the CDR3 reads TGTGCCAGCAGCCAAGGAGGGGAAGTCTCCTATGGCTACACCTTC. Its protein product is CASSQGGEVSYGYTF. The chain carries TRBV4-2 and TRBJ1-2; tentatively, D is TRBD1 (5 bases). Germline V gene sequence: CDR1 LGHNA, CDR2 YNFKEQ. The CDR3 has 15 amino acids. V was trimmed by 1 base and J by 4 bases, leaving 13 bases between them.

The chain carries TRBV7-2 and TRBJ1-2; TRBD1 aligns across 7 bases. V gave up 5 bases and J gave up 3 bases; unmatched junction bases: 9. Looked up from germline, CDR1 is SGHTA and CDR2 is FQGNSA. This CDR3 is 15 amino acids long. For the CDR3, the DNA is TGTGCCAGCAGCCAGGGGGGCTCGTCGTACTATGGCTACACCTTC. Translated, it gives CASSQGGSSYYGYTF.

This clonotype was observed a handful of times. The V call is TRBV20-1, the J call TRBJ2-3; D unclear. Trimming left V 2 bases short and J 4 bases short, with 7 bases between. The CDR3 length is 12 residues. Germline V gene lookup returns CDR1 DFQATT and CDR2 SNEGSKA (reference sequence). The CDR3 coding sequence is TGCAGTGCTAGACAGCCGCCAGATACGCAGTATTTT. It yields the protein CSARQPPDTQYF.

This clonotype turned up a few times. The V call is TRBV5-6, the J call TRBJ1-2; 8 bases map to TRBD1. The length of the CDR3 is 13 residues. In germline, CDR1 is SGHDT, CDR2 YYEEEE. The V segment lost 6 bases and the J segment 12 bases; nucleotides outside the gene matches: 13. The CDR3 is CASTVFRGTGDTF. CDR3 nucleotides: TGTGCCAGCACCGTCTTCCGTGGGACAGGCGACACCTTC.

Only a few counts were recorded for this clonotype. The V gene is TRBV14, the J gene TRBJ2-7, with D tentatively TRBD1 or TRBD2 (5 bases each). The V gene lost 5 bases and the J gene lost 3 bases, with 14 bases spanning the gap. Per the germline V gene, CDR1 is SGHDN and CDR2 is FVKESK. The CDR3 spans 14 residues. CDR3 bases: TGTGCCAGCAGCAGTAGGGACCGAGACTACGAGCAGTACTTC. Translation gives CASSSRDRDYEQYF.

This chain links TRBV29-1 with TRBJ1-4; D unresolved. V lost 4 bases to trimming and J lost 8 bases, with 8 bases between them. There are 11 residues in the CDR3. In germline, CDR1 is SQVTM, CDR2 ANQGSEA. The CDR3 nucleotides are TGCAGCGTTGGCCTTTACGAAAAACTGTTTTTT. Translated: CSVGLYEKLFF. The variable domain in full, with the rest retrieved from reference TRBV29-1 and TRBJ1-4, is SAVISQKPSRDICQRGTSLTIQCQVDSQVTMMFWYRQQPGQSLTLIATANQGSEATYESGFVIDKFPISRPNLTFSTLTVSNMSPEDSSIYLCSVGLYEKLFFGSGTQLSVL.

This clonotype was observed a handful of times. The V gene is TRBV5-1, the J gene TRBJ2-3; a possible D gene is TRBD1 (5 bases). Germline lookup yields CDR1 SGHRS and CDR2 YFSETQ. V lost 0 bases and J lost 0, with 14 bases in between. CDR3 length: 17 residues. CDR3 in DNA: TGCGCCAGCAGCTTGGGGTCAGGACACCTAAGCACAGATACGCAGTATTTT. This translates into CASSLGSGHLSTDTQYF.

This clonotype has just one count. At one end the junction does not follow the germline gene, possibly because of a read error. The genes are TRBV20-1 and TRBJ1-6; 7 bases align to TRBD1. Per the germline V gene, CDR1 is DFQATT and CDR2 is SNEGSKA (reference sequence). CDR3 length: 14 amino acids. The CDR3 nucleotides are TGCAGTGCTAGAGTTGACAGGGCGAATTCACCCCCCCACTTT. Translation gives CSARVDRANSPPHF.

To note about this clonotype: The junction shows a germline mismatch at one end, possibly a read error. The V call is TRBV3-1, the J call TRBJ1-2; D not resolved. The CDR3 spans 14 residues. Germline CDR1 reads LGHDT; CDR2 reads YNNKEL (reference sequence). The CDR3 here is CASSQVLGTHGCTF. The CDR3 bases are TGTGCCAGCAGCCAAGTGTTGGGAACCCATGGCTGCACCTTC.

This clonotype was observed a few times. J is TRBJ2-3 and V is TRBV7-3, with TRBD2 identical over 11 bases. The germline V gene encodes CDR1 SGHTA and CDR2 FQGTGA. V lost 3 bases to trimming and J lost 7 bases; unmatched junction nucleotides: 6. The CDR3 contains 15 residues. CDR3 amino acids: CASSFSGGALNTQYF. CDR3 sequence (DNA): TGTGCCAGCAGCTTTAGCGGGGGGGCCTTAAATACGCAGTATTTT.